The rows below give T cell receptor beta chains drawn from one sample of a study of cytomegalovirus exposure and HLA in healthy donors. The data were produced by immunoSEQ multiplex PCR, yet TCRdb's version contains in-frame clones alone and is incomplete. This sample has around 110,000 clones, with over 65% found just once. The sample was PBMCs. The receptors here all came from a woman aged 35 to 49 in good health and CMV-seropositive. Both conserved end residues are part of each CDR3. The D gene is left open where the match is weak. Clone size, where shown, is once, few, many, or a class for clones that have expanded.

TRBV4-2	TRBJ1-4	16	-	-	CASTPHPGDTNEKLFF	TGTGCCAGCACCCCGCACCCGGGGGACACTAATGAAAAACTGTTTTTT
TRBV15	TRBJ2-1	15	-	-	CATRKGEVRDNEQFF	TGTGCCACCAGGAAAGGGGAAGTACGGGACAATGAGCAGTTCTTC
TRBV19	TRBJ2-7	14	TRBD2	-	CASSMASGSYEQYF	TGTGCCAGTAGTATGGCTAGCGGCTCCTACGAGCAGTACTTC
TRBV11-2	TRBJ2-4	12	-	few	CASSSLGGIQYF	TGTGCCAGCAGCTCCCTCGGGGGTATTCAGTACTTC
TRBV19	TRBJ2-5	13	-	-	CASSGRGQETQYF	TGTGCCAGTAGTGGGAGAGGCCAAGAGACCCAGTACTTC
TRBV7-9	TRBJ1-2	13	TRBD1	-	CASRPGQGFGYTF	TGTGCCAGCAGGCCGGGACAGGGGTTTGGCTACACCTTC
TRBV6-6	TRBJ2-6	15	-	-	CASSLQGTGANVLTF	TGTGCCAGCAGTTTACAGGGAACTGGGGCCAACGTCCTGACTTTC
TRBV5-1	TRBJ2-7	15	-	-	CASSLTDGMTYEQYF	TGCGCCAGCAGCTTAACGGACGGGATGACCTACGAGCAGTACTTC
TRBV12-5	TRBJ2-1	14	TRBD1	-	CASGLQGVHNEQFF	TGTGCTAGTGGTTTACAGGGGGTGCATAATGAGCAGTTCTTC
TRBV6-5	TRBJ1-1	15	-	-	CASSPTQGWSTEAFF	TGTGCCAGCAGCCCAACTCAGGGGTGGAGCACTGAAGCTTTCTTT
TRBV7-6	TRBJ2-7	15	-	-	CASTPDQQGPYEQYF	TGTGCCAGCACTCCAGACCAACAGGGACCCTACGAGCAGTACTTC
TRBV19	TRBJ2-4	14	TRBD1	-	CASSRDTGGSIQYF	TGTGCCAGTAGTCGCGATACAGGGGGGAGCATTCAGTACTTC
TRBV2	TRBJ2-5	13	TRBD2	-	CASNLAGKETQYF	TGTGCCAGCAACCTAGCGGGGAAAGAGACCCAGTACTTC
TRBV6-5	TRBJ2-1	14	-	few	CASSYEAGYNEQFF	TGTGCCAGCAGTTACGAGGCCGGGTACAATGAGCAGTTCTTC
TRBV28	TRBJ1-1	14	-	once	CASSNGGMNTEAFF	TGTGCCAGCAGTAACGGGGGGATGAACACTGAAGCTTTCTTT
TRBV7-9	TRBJ2-7	15	-	few	CASSSRDTSSYEQYF	TGTGCCAGCAGCTCCCGGGACACTAGCTCCTACGAGCAGTACTTC
TRBV6-1	TRBJ1-2	13	-	few	CASSDGQIYGYTF	TGTGCCAGCAGTGATGGACAGATCTATGGCTACACCTTC
TRBV7-9	TRBJ2-1	14	-	few	CASSFGRGSDEQFF	TGTGCCAGCAGCTTCGGCAGGGGTAGCGATGAGCAGTTCTTC
TRBV27	TRBJ1-2	15	-	-	CASSPRPRGVYGYTF	TGTGCCAGCAGTCCACGACCACGAGGTGTTTATGGCTACACCTTC
TRBV6-1	TRBJ2-1	15	TRBD2	-	CASKKLAGFYNEQFF	TGTGCCAGCAAGAAACTAGCGGGGTTTTACAATGAGCAGTTCTTC
TRBV9	TRBJ2-1	15	TRBD2	-	CASSKTSGGAGEQFF	TGTGCCAGCAGCAAAACTAGCGGGGGGGCAGGTGAGCAGTTCTTC
TRBV7-9	TRBJ2-3	15	TRBD2	-	CASSFLAGGGDTQYF	TGTGCCAGCAGCTTTCTAGCGGGAGGTGGGGATACGCAGTATTTT
TRBV5-1	TRBJ1-2	23	TRBD1	-	CASPLRIVGGPRIDREWGYGYTF	TGCGCCAGCCCATTGCGCATAGTAGGCGGGCCCAGGATAGACAGGGAGTGGGGCTATGGCTACACCTTC
TRBV5-1	TRBJ2-5	14	TRBD1	-	CASSSGTVKETQYF	TGCGCCAGCAGCTCTGGGACAGTAAAAGAGACCCAGTACTTC
TRBV7-2	TRBJ1-5	16	TRBD1	-	CASSLAGQGAYQPQHF	TGTGCCAGCAGCTTAGCGGGACAGGGGGCCTATCAGCCCCAGCATTTT
TRBV7-8	TRBJ2-1	15	-	-	CASSLGRGAGNEQFF	TGTGCCAGCAGCTTAGGCCGGGGTGCGGGGAATGAGCAGTTCTTC
TRBV19	TRBJ1-5	14	TRBD1	-	CASMETGLDQPQHF	TGTGCCAGTATGGAGACAGGGTTAGATCAGCCCCAGCATTTT
TRBV28	TRBJ2-2	17	-	-	CASSLSSGVQNTGELFF	TGTGCCAGCAGTTTATCTTCGGGGGTCCAGAACACCGGGGAGCTGTTTTTT
TRBV10-3	TRBJ2-1	15	TRBD2	-	CAISGKAGGPNEQFF	TGTGCCATCAGTGGGAAGGCGGGGGGCCCCAATGAGCAGTTCTTC
TRBV9	TRBJ2-5	14	-	once	CASSGGGGWETQYF	TGTGCCAGCAGTGGAGGGGGGGGATGGGAGACCCAGTACTTC
TRBV27	TRBJ1-1	15	TRBD1	-	CASSNLRGRHTEAFF	TGTGCCAGCAGCAACCTGAGGGGGCGACACACTGAAGCTTTCTTT
TRBV9	TRBJ2-7	15	-	-	CASSVGTSFSYEQYF	TGTGCCAGCAGCGTAGGCACTAGCTTCTCCTACGAGCAGTACTTC
TRBV2	TRBJ2-1	13	-	few	CASSRDSYNEQFF	TGTGCCAGCAGTCGGGACTCATACAATGAGCAGTTCTTC
TRBV13	TRBJ1-6	15	TRBD1	-	CASSPMTGDNSPLHF	TGTGCCAGCAGCCCTATGACAGGGGATAATTCACCCCTCCACTTT
TRBV4-2	TRBJ2-1	15	TRBD2	once	CASSNPGLADNEQFF	TGTGCCAGCAGCAATCCGGGACTAGCAGACAATGAGCAGTTCTTC
TRBV9	TRBJ1-1	15	TRBD1	few	CASSAMDRVWTEAFF	TGTGCCAGCAGCGCGATGGACAGGGTGTGGACTGAAGCTTTCTTT
TRBV2	TRBJ1-2	14	TRBD1	-	CASSEDRGTYGYTF	TGTGCCAGCAGTGAGGACAGGGGGACGTATGGCTACACCTTC
TRBV27	TRBJ2-7	15	-	-	CASSRRTKQHYEQYF	TGTGCCAGCAGTAGAAGGACAAAGCAGCACTACGAGCAGTACTTC
TRBV7-2	TRBJ2-7	14	TRBD2	-	CASSLDGSGSEQYF	TGTGCCAGCAGCTTAGATGGTAGCGGGAGCGAGCAGTACTTC
TRBV6-6	TRBJ2-5	15	TRBD2	-	CASSRPSGGEETQYF	TGTGCCAGCTCCCGGCCTAGCGGGGGGGAAGAGACCCAGTACTTC
TRBV19	TRBJ2-5	15	-	-	CASNSPGGNQETQYF	TGTGCCAGTAACTCCCCCGGAGGGAATCAAGAGACCCAGTACTTC
TRBV5-4	TRBJ2-1	16	TRBD2	-	CASSRVAGGGYNEQFF	TGTGCCAGCAGCCGAGTAGCGGGGGGGGGTTACAATGAGCAGTTCTTC
TRBV5-1	TRBJ1-1	11	-	few	CASSEGIEAFF	TGCGCCAGCAGCGAGGGTATTGAAGCTTTCTTT
TRBV6-1	TRBJ2-3	18	-	-	CASSELAGVTLSTDTQYF	TGTGCCAGCAGTGAATTGGCGGGCGTGACTTTGAGCACAGATACGCAGTATTTT
TRBV6-1	TRBJ1-1	15	TRBD1	few	CASSGPGQGAGQAFF	TGTGCCAGCAGCGGGCCGGGACAGGGGGCGGGGCAAGCTTTCTTT
TRBV13	TRBJ2-2	15	TRBD2	-	CASSSSGGAAGELFF	TGTGCCAGCAGCTCTAGCGGGGGGGCCGCCGGGGAGCTGTTTTTT